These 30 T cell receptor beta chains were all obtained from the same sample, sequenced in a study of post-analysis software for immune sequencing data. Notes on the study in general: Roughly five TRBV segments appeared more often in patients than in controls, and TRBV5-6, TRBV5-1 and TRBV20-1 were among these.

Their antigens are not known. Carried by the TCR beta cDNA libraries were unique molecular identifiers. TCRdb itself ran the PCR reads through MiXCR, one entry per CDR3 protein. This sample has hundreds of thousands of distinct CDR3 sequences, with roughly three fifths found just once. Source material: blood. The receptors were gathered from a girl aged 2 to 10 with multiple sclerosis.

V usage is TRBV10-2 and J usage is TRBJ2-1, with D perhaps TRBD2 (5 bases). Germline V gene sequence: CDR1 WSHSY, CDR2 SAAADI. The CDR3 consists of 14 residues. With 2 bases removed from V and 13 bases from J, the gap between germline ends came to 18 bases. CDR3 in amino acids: CASSEGISGETQFF. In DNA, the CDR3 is TGCGCCAGCAGTGAGGGGATATCTGGGGAGACCCAGTTCTTC.

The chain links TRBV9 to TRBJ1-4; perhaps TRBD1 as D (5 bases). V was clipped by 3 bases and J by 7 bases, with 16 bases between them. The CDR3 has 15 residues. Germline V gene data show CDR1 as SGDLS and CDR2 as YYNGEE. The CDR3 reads CASSEGYLPGEKLFF. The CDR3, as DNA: TGTGCCAGCAGCGAGGGGTACCTTCCTGGTGAAAAACTGTTTTTT.

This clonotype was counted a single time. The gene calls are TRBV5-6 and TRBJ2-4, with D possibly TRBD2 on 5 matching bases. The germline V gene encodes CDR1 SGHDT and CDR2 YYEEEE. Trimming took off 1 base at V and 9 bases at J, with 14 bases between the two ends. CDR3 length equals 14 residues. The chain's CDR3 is CASSLQEGGGIQYF. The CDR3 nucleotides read TGTGCCAGCAGCTTGCAGGAAGGAGGAGGCATTCAGTACTTC.

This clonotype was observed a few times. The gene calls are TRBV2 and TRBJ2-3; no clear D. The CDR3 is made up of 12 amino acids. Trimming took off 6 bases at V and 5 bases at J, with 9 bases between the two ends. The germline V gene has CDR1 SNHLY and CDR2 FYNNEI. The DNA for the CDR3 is TGTGCCAGCAGAGCAGTTGAAGATACGCAGTATTTT. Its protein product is CASRAVEDTQYF.

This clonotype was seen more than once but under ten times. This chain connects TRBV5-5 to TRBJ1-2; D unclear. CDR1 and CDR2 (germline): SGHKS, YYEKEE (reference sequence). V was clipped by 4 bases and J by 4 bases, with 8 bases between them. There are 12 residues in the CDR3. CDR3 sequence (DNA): TGTGCCAGCAGCCCATGGGGCTATGGCTACACCTTC. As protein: CASSPWGYGYTF.

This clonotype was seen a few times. This chain's CDR3 is CATSSPIDWDPNEQFF. CDR3 bases: TGTGCCACCAGCAGTCCTATAGATTGGGATCCCAATGAGCAGTTCTTC. The chain recombines TRBV15 with TRBJ2-1; D remains ambiguous. The CDR3 consists of 16 residues. CDR1 and CDR2 from the germline V gene are LNHNV and YYDKDF (reference sequence). V gave up 3 bases and J gave up 6 bases, with 18 bases separating them. Using reference TRBV15 and TRBJ2-1 for the parts outside the CDR3, the full variable domain is DAMVIQNPRYQVTQFGKPVTLSCSQTLNHNVMYWYQQKSSQAPKLLFHYYDKDFNNEADTPDNFQSRRPNTSFCFLDIRSPGLGDTAMYLCATSSPIDWDPNEQFFGPGTRLTVL.

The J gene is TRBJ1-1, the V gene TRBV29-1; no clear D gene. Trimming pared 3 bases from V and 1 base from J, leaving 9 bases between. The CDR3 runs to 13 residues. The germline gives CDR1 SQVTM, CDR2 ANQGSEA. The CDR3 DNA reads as TGCAGCGTTGAGAAAACAGCGAACACTGAAGCTTTCTTT. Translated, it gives CSVEKTANTEAFF.

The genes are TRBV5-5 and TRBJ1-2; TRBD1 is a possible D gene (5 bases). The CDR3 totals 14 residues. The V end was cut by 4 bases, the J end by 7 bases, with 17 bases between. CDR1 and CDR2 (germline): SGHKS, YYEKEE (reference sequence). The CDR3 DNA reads TGTGCCAGCAGCCCCCCCCGGGGGGAGGTTGGCTACACCTTC. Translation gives CASSPPRGEVGYTF.

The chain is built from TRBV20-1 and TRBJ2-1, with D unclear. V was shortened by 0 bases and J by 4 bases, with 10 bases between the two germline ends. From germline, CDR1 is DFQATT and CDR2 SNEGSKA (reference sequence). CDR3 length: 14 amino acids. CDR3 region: CSARDQRGYNEQFF. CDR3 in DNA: TGCAGTGCTAGAGACCAGCGAGGTTACAATGAGCAGTTCTTC.

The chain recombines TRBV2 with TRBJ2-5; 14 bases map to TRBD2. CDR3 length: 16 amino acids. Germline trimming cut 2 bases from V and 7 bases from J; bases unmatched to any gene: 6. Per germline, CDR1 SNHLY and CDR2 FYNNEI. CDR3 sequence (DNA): TGTGCCAGCAGTGAACACTTAGGACTAGCGGGAGGGACCCAGTACTTC. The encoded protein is CASSEHLGLAGGTQYF.

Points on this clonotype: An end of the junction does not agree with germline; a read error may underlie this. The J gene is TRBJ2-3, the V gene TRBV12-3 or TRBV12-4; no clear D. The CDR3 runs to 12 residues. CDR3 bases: TGTGCCAGCAGTTACCTTACCGATACGCGGTATTTT. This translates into CASSYLTDTRYF.

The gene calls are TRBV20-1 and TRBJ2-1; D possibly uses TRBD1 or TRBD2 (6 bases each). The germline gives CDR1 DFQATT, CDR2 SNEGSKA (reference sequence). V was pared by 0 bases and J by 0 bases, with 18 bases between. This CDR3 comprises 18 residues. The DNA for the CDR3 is TGCAGTGCTAGAGATTCTCGGGGGCTCATGAGCTCCTACAATGAGCAGTTCTTC. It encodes CSARDSRGLMSSYNEQFF.

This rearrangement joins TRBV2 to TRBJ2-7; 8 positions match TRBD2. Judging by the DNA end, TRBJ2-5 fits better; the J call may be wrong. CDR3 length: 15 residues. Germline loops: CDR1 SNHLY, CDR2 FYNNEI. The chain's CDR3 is CASSEGSGSWETQYF. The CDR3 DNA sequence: TGTGCCAGCAGTGAGGGAAGCGGGAGCTGGGAGACCCAGTACTTC.

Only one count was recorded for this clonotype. CDR3 sequence: CASRGWTGPSQPQHF. DNA of the CDR3: TGTGCCAGCAGGGGATGGACAGGGCCCAGCCAGCCCCAGCATTTT. The chain is built from TRBV12-3 or TRBV12-4 and TRBJ1-5; 8 bases match TRBD1. The length of the CDR3 is 15 residues. V lost 6 bases to trimming and J lost 7 bases; unmatched junction nucleotides: 11.

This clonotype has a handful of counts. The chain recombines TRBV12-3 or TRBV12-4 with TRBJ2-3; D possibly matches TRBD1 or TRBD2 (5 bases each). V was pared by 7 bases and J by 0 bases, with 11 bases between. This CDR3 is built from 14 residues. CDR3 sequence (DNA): TGTGCCAGCAAGGGACGGCTAAGCACAGATACGCAGTATTTT. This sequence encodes CASKGRLSTDTQYF.

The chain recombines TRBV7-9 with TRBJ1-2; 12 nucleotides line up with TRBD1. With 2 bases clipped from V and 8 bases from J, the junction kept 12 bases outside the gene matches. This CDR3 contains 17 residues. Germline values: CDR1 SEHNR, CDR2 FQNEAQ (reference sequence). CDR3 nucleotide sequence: TGTGCCAGCAGCTTACTGACCTCGGGACAGGGGGCGAGGGGCTACACCTTC. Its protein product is CASSLLTSGQGARGYTF.

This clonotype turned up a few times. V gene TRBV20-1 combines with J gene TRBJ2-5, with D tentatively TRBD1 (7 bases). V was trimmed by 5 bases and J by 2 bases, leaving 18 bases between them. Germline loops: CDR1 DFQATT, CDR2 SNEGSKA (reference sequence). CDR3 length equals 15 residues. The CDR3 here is CSAAGQKKRQETQYF. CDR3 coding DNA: TGCAGTGCTGCGGGACAGAAGAAACGTCAAGAGACCCAGTACTTC.

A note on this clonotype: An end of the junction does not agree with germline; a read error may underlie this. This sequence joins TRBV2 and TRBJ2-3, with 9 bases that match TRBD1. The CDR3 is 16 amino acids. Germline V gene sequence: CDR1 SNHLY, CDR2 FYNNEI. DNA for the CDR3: TGTGCCAGCAATTTATACACAGGGGGCGGGAAAGATATGCAGTATTTT. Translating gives CASNLYTGGGKDMQYF.

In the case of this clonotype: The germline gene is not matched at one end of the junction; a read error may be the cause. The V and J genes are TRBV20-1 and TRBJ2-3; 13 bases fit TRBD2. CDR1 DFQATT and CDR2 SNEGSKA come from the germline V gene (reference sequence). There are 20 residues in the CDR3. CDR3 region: CSTSERELAGGSASTDTQYF. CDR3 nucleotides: TGCAGTACTAGTGAGCGGGAACTAGCGGGGGGGTCCGCTAGCACAGATACGCAGTATTTT.

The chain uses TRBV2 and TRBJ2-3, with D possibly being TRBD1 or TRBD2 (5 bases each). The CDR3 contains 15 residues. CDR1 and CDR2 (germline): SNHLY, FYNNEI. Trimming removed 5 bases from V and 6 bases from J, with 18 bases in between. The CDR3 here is CASSNRDLADDTQYF. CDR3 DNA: TGTGCCAGCAGTAACCGGGACCTCGCGGATGATACGCAGTATTTT.

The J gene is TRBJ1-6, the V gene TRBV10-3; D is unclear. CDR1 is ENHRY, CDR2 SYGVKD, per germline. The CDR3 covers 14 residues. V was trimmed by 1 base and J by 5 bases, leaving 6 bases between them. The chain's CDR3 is CAISEWENNSPLHF. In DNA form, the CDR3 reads TGTGCCATCAGTGAGTGGGAAAATAATTCACCCCTCCACTTT.

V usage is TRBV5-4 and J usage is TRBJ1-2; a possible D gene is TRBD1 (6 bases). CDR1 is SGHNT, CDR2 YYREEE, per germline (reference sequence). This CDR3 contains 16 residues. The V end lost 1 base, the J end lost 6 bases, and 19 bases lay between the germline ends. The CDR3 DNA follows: TGTGCCAGCAGCTTGATGTGGGCAGGGGAGCGGCATGGCTACACCTTC. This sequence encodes CASSLMWAGERHGYTF.

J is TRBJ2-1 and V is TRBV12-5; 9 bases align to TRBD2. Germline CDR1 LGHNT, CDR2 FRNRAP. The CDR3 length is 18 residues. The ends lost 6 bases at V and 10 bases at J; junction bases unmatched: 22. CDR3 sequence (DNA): TGTGCTAGTGGACCCGAAATTAGCGGGAGCTTGCGTACTGGAGAGCAGTTCTTC. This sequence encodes CASGPEISGSLRTGEQFF.

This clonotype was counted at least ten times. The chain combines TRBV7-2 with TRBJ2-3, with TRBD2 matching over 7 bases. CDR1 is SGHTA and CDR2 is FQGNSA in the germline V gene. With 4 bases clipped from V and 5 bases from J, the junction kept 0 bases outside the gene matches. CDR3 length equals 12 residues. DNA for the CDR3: TGTGCCAGCAGCTCTAGCGGAGATACGCAGTATTTT. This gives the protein CASSSSGDTQYF.

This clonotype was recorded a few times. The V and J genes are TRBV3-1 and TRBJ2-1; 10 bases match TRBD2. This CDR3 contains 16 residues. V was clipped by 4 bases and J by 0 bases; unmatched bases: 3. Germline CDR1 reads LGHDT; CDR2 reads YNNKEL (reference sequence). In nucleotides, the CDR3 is TGTGCCAGCAGCCGTTCTAGCGGGAGCTCCTACAATGAGCAGTTCTTC. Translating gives CASSRSSGSSYNEQFF.

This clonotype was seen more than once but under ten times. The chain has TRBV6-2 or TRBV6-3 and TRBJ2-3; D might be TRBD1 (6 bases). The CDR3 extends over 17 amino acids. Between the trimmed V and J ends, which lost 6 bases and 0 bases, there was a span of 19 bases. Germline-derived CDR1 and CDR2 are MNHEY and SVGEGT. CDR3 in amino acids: CASRSGGHIVSTDTQYF. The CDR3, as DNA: TGTGCCAGCAGATCTGGGGGCCATATAGTGAGCACAGATACGCAGTATTTT.

In DNA, the CDR3 is TGTGCCACCAGGACAGGTAGCAATCAGCCCCAGCATTTT. This sequence encodes CATRTGSNQPQHF. The V gene is TRBV15, the J gene TRBJ1-5, with D perhaps TRBD1 (6 bases). Germline lookup yields CDR1 LNHNV and CDR2 YYDKDF (reference sequence). Trimming cost V 6 bases and J 0 bases, with 6 bases left between them. CDR3 length equals 13 residues.

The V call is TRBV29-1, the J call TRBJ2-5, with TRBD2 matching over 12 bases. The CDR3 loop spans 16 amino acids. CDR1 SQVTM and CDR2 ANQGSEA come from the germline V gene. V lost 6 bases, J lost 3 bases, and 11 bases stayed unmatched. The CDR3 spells CSVIPPSGRAKETQYF. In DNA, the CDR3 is TGCAGCGTGATCCCCCCTAGCGGGAGGGCCAAAGAGACCCAGTACTTC.

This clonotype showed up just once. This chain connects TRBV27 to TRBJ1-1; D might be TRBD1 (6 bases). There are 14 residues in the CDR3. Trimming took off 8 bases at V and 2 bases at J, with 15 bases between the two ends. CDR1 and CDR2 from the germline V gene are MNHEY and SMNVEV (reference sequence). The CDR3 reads CASYPWGGNTEAFF. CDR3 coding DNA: TGTGCCAGCTACCCATGGGGGGGCAACACTGAAGCTTTCTTT.

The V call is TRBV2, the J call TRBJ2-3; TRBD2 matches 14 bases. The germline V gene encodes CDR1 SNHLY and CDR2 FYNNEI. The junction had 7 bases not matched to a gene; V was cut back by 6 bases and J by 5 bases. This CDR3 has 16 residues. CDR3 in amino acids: CASSARGLAGEDTQYF. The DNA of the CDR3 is TGTGCCAGCAGCGCACGGGGACTAGCGGGAGAAGATACGCAGTATTTT.